This T cell receptor (beta chain) was observed in a study of blood T cells in healthy people across ages. Study-level points and caveats: Both higher diversity and more naive CD4+ cells marked long-lived donors when set against aged donors. With unsorted PBMCs, a conclusive comparison of naive versus antigen-experienced cells was not possible.

The sample holds a few counts of this clonotype. Its specificity is not known. Per sample, a minimum of 6.5 million PBMCs were isolated. A second PCR of 7 to 11 cycles used a sample-barcoded 5' primer and a J-beta primer mix. Every single cDNA molecule received a tag from a template-switch adaptor with 12 random nucleotides. TCRdb analysed the 5' RACE reads with MiXCR anew, one entry per CDR3 protein. Found here are about 1.1 million distinct CDR3 sequences, approximately 38% of them singletons; the top ten hold about 12%. This clonotype was sampled from a man aged 18 to 29 in good health. The sequencing input was blood.

The CDR3 protein is CASSLGGTDFRRSYNEQFF. The CDR3 DNA reads as TGCGCCAGCAGCTTGGGGGGTACGGACTTTCGACGGAGCTACAATGAGCAGTTCTTC. The J gene is TRBJ2-1, the V gene TRBV5-1, with a possible D match to TRBD2 (5 bases). Between the trimmed V and J ends, which lost 0 bases and 3 bases, there was a span of 22 bases. The CDR3 length is 19 residues. Germline V gene data show CDR1 as SGHRS and CDR2 as YFSETQ.